This TCR beta chain was sequenced in a study of vaccination effects on CD4 cells after COVID-19. Assay: immunoSEQ multiplex PCR; the TCRdb copy retains only in-frame clones and omits some. Of fewer than 30,000 clones listed, 76% were seen once; the top ten hold about 9.4%. Ahead of sequencing, the ViraFEST assay grew antigen-specific CD4+ T cells using viral peptide pools. The culture ran for 10 days before CD4+ T cells were isolated. Nucleocapsid antibody tests were negative, and the vaccine recipients had no prior SARS-CoV-2 infection. On this clone: Its antigen is not known.

The sequence was obtained from a human donor who received a COVID-19 vaccine. The sequencing used CD4+ T cells from PBMCs cultured with HCoV-NL63 spike peptides, collected before COVID-19 vaccination.

This chain's CDR3 is CASSPHRGQTRNEQFF. In DNA, the CDR3 is TGTGCCAGCAGCCCCCACAGGGGCCAGACCCGTAATGAGCAGTTCTTC. The chain links TRBV3-1 (or the pseudogene TRBV3-2) to TRBJ2-1, with 7 bases fitting TRBD1. Germline CDR1 LGHDT, CDR2 YNNKEL (reference sequence). The CDR3 is 16 residues long. V dropped 4 bases and J dropped 7; count of bases not matched to a gene: 13.